This T cell receptor (beta chain) was found in a study of blood T cell repertoires in COVID-19. Germline CDR1 and CDR2: LGHDT and YNNKEL (reference sequence). V was shortened by 1 base and J by 6 bases, with 15 bases between the two germline ends. The CDR3 sequence is 15 residues long. TCRdb's table, derived via immunoSEQ multiplex PCR, lists solely in-frame clones and lacks some. The sample lists under 100,000 clones, roughly 87% occurring once. This clone has a single count. Material for sequencing was peripheral blood. The sequence was obtained from a man over 45 with acute or convalescent COVID-19. This chain joins TRBV3-1 (or the pseudogene TRBV3-2) and TRBJ1-1; D uncertain. The CDR3 here is CASSQALRESAEAFF. DNA for the CDR3: TGTGCCAGCAGCCAAGCTTTGAGAGAATCGGCTGAAGCTTTCTTT.